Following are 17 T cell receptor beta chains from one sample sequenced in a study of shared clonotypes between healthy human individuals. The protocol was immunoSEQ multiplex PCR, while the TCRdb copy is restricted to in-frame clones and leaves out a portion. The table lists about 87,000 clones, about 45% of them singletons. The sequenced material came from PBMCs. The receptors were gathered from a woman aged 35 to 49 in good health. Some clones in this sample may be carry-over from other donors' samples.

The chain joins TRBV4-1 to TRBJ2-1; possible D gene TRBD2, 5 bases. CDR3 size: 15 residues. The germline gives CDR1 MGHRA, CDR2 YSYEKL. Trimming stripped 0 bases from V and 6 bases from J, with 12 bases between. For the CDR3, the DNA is TGCGCCAGCAGCCAAGATCTTCTGAGGGCCAATGAGCAGTTCTTC. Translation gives CASSQDLLRANEQFF.

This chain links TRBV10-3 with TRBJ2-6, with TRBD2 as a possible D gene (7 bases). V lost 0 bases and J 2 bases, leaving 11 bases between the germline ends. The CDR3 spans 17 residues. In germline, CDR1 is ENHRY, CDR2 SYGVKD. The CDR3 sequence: CAISESRGGTGANVLTF. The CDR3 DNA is TGTGCCATCAGTGAGTCGAGGGGGGGCACTGGGGCCAACGTCCTGACTTTC.

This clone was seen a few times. The CDR3 DNA reads TGTGCCTGGAGAGGACAGGGGAACACTGAAGCTTTCTTT. It encodes CAWRGQGNTEAFF. The chain is built from TRBV30 and TRBJ1-1; TRBD1 agrees at 8 bases. This CDR3 has 13 amino acids. Germline V gene lookup returns CDR1 GTSNPN and CDR2 SVGIG (reference sequence). Trimming removed 3 bases from V and 1 base from J; junction bases left unmatched: 1.

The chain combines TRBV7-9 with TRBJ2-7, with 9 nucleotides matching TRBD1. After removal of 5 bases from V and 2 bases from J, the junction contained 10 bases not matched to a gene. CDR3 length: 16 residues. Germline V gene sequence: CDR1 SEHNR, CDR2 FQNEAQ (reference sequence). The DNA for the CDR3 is TGTGCCAGCAGCAGATACCGGGACAGGGAGCCCTACGAGCAGTACTTC. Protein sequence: CASSRYRDREPYEQYF.

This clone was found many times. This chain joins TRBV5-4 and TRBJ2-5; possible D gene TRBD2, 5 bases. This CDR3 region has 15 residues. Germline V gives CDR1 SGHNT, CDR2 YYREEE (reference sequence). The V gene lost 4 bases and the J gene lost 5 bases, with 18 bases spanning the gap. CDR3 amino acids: CASSPRRGVRETQYF. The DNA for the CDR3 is TGTGCCAGCAGCCCCCGCCGGGGAGTTCGGGAGACCCAGTACTTC.

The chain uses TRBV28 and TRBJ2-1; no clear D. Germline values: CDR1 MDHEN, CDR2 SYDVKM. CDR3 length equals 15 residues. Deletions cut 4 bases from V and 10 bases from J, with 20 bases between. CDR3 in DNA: TGTGCCAGCAGTTCCACCTTGGATCCTACCAGGGAGCAGTTCTTC. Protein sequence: CASSSTLDPTREQFF.

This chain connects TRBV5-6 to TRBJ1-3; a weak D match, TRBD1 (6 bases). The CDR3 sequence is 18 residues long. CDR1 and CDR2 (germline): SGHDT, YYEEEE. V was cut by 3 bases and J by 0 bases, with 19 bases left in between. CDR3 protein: CASSSNRGGQFSGNTIYF. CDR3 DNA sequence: TGTGCCAGCAGCTCGAACCGCGGAGGACAGTTCTCTGGAAACACCATATATTTT. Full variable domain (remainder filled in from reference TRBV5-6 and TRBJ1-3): DAGVTQSPTHLIKTRGQQVTLRCSPKSGHDTVSWYQQALGQGPQFIFQYYEEEERQRGNFPDRFSGHQFPNYSSELNVNALLLGDSALYLCASSSNRGGQFSGNTIYFGEGSWLTVV.

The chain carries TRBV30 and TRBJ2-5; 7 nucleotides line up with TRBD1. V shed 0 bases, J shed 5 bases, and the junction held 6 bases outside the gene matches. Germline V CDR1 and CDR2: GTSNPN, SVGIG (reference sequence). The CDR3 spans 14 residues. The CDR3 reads CAWSVLRGSETQYF. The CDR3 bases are TGTGCCTGGAGTGTCCTCAGGGGGAGTGAGACCCAGTACTTC.

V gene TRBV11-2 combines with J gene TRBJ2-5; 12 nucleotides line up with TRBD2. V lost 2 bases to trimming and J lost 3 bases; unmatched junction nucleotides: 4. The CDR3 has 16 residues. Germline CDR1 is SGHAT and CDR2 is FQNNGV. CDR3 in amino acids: CASSLSGLAGKETQYF. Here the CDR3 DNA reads TGTGCCAGCAGCTTAAGCGGACTAGCGGGAAAAGAGACCCAGTACTTC.

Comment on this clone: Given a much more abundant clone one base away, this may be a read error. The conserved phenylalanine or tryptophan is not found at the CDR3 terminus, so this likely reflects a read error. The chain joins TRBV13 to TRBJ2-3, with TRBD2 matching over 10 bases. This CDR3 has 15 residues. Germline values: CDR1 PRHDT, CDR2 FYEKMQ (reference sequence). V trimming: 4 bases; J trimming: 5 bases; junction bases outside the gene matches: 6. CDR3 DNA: TGTGCCAGCAGCTCTCTAGCGGGAGAACAAGATACGCAGTATTCT. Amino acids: CASSSLAGEQDTQYS.

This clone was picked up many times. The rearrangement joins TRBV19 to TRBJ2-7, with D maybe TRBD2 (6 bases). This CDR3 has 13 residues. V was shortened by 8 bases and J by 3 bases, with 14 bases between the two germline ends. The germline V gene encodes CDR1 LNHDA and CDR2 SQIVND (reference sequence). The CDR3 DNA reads TGTGCCAGTGGCGGGACTCCCTTCTACGAGCAGTACTTC. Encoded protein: CASGGTPFYEQYF.

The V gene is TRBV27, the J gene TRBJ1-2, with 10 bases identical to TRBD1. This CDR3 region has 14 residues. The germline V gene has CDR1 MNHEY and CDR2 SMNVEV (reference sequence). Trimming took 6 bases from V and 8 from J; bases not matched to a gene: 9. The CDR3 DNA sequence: TGTGCCAGCAGACCGGGACAGGGGACCTCCGGCTACACCTTC. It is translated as CASRPGQGTSGYTF.

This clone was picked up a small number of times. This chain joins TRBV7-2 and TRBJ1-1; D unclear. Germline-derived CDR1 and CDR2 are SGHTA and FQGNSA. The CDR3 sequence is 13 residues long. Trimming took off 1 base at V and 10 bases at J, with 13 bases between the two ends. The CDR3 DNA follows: TGTGCCAGCAGCTTAGAAATGGGAAGCGGAGCTTTCTTT. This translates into CASSLEMGSGAFF. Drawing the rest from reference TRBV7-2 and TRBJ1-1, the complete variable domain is GAGVSQSPSNKVTEKGKDVELRCDPISGHTALYWYRQSLGQGLEFLIYFQGNSAPDKSGLPSDRFSAERTGGSVSTLTIQRTQQEDSAVYLCASSLEMGSGAFFGQGTRLTVV.

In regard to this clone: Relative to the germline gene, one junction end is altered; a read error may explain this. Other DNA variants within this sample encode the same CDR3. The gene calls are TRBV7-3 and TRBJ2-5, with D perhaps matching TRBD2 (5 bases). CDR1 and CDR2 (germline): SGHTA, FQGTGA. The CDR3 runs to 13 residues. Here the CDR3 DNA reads TGTGCTAGCAGCCCGGGGTTCGGGGAGACCCAGTACTTC. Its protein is CASSPGFGETQYF.

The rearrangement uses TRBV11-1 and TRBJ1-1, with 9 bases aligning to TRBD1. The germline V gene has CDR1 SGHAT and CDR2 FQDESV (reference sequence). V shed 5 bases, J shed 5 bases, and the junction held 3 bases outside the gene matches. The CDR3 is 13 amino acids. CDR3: CASSTTGGTEAFF. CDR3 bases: TGTGCCAGCAGCACGACAGGGGGGACTGAAGCTTTCTTT.

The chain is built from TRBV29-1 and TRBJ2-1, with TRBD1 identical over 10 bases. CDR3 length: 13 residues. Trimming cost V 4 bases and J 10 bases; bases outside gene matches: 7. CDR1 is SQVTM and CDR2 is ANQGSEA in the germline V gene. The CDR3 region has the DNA TGCAGCGTTGCCCCGGGACAGGGGAGAGAGCAGTTCTTC. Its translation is CSVAPGQGREQFF.

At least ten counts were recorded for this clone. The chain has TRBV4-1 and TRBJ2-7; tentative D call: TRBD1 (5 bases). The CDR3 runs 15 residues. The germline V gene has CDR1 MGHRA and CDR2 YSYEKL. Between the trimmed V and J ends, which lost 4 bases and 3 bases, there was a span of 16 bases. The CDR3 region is CASSPRDRKHYEQYF. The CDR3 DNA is TGCGCCAGCAGCCCGCGCGACAGAAAACACTACGAGCAGTACTTC.